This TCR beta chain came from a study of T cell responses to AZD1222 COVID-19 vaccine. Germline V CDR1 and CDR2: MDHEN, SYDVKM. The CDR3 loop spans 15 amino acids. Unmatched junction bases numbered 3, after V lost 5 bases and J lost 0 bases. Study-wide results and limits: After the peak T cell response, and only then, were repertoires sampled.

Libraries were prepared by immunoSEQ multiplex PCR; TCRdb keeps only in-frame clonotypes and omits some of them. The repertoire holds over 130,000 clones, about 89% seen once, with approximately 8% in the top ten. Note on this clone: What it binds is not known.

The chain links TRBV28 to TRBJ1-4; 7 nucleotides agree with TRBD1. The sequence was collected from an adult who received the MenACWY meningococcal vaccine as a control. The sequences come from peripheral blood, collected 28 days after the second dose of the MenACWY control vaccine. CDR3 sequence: CASSPTGATNEKLFF. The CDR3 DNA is TGTGCCAGCAGTCCCACAGGGGCAACTAATGAAAAACTGTTTTTT.